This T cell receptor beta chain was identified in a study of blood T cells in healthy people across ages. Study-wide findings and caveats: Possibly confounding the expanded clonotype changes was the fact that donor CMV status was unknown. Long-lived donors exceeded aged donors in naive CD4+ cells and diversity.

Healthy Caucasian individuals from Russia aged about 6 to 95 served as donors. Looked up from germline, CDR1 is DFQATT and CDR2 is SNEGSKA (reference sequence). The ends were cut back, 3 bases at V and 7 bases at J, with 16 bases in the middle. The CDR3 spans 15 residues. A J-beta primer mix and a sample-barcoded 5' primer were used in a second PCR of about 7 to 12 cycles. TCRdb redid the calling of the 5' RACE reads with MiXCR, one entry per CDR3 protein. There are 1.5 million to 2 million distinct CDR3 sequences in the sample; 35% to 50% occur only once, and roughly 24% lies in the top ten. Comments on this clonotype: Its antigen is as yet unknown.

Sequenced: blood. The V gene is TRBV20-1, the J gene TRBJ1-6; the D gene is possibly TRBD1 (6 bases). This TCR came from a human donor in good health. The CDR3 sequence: CSASFAGGKNSPLHF. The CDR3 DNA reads TGCAGTGCTAGTTTTGCGGGGGGCAAGAATTCACCCCTCCACTTT.